The source of this T cell receptor beta chain is a study of blood T cell repertoires in COVID-19. About the research overall: PBMCs, B-cell-depleted T cells, or T cells provided the cDNA or gDNA that made up the material.

Cohorts were based on clinical histories the participants reported. From germline, CDR1 is SGHAT and CDR2 FQDESV (reference sequence). The CDR3 contains 15 residues. Trimming left V 8 bases short and J 3 bases short, with 19 bases between. In the original processing: Nucleated cell number was recorded as an estimate derived from reference gene primer amplification. Clones were sequenced by immunoSEQ multiplex PCR, and TCRdb holds only the in-frame ones, with some missing. The DNA was the basis for D and trimming; V, J and clone size are from that table. The sample includes more than 200,000 clones, under 90% of them seen just once.

The V gene is TRBV11-1, the J gene TRBJ1-1; weak D call: TRBD1 (5 bases). The sequence was collected from a man aged 35 to 55 who had recovered from COVID-19. The sample taken for sequencing was PBMCs or T cells enriched from blood (not recorded which). Written as DNA, the CDR3 is TGTGCCAGCTCCCAGAATCAGGGAGGGCACACTGAAGCTTTCTTT. Translated, it gives CASSQNQGGHTEAFF.